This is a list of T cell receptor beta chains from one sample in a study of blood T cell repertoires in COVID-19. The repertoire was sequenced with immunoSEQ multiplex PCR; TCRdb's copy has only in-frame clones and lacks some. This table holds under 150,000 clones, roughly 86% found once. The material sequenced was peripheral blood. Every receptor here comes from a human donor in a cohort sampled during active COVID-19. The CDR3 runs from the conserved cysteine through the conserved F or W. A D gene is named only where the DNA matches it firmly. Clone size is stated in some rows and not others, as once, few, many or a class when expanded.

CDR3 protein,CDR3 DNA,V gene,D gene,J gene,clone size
CASSRVNTEAFF,TGTGCCAGCAGCAGGGTGAACACTGAAGCTTTCTTT,TRBV6-6,-,TRBJ1-1,few
CASSGGQGNYGYTF,TGTGCCAGCAGCGGCGGACAGGGGAACTATGGCTACACCTTC,TRBV9,TRBD1,TRBJ1-2,-
CASSPPVRNRVETQYF,TGTGCCAGCTCACCACCGGTTCGAAACAGGGTAGAGACCCAGTACTTC,TRBV18,-,TRBJ2-5,-
CAIRKNGQGDQPQHF,TGTGCCATCAGGAAAAACGGACAGGGAGATCAGCCCCAGCATTTT,TRBV10-3,TRBD1,TRBJ1-5,-
CASSFGGELLYGYTF,TGCGCCAGCAGCTTCGGGGGGGAACTACTCTATGGCTACACCTTC,TRBV5-1,-,TRBJ1-2,few
CASSETGSDEQFF,TGTGCCAGCAGTGAGACAGGGTCCGATGAGCAGTTCTTC,TRBV2,TRBD1,TRBJ2-1,-
CASSLQAGARMGELFF,TGTGCCAGCAGCTTACAAGCGGGGGCCAGGATGGGGGAGCTGTTTTTT,TRBV5-8,TRBD2,TRBJ2-2,-
CASSYTGQYEQYF,TGTGCCAGCAGTTACACGGGACAATACGAGCAGTACTTC,TRBV27,-,TRBJ2-7,-
CASSATGTGSSEKLFF,TGTGCCAGCAGCGCTACCGGGACAGGGTCGAGCGAAAAACTGTTTTTT,TRBV7-9,TRBD1,TRBJ1-4,-
CASSSLGTVNTEAFF,TGTGCCAGCAGCTCCCTCGGGACAGTGAACACTGAAGCTTTCTTT,TRBV5-5,TRBD1,TRBJ1-1,-
CASSIVLAGSNEQFF,TGTGCCAGTAGTATAGTCCTAGCGGGGAGCAATGAGCAGTTCTTC,TRBV19,TRBD2,TRBJ2-1,once
CASSLSGSGNTIYF,TGTGCCAGCAGCTTATCGGGTTCTGGAAACACCATATATTTT,TRBV7-3,-,TRBJ1-3,-
CASSMDSHSNQPQHF,TGTGCCAGCAGCATGGACAGCCATAGCAATCAGCCCCAGCATTTT,TRBV7-8,-,TRBJ1-5,-
CASSLQGTNTEAFF,TGTGCCAGCAGCTTACAGGGGACGAACACTGAAGCTTTCTTT,TRBV3-1/TRBV3-2,TRBD1,TRBJ1-1,few
CASSPIAGVYYNEQFF,TGTGCCAGCAGCCCGATAGCGGGGGTGTACTACAATGAGCAGTTCTTC,TRBV14,TRBD2,TRBJ2-1,-
CASSHGTSGGRTDTQYF,TGTGCCAGCTCACATGGGACTAGCGGGGGGCGCACAGATACGCAGTATTTT,TRBV18,TRBD2,TRBJ2-3,-
CASSLGARQGTTGELFF,TGCGCCAGCAGCTTGGGTGCCCGACAGGGGACCACCGGGGAGCTGTTTTTT,TRBV5-1,TRBD1,TRBJ2-2,-
CASSSRPRSSYNEQFF,TGTGCCAGCAGCTCCAGACCTAGGAGCTCCTACAATGAGCAGTTCTTC,TRBV7-9,-,TRBJ2-1,-
CASSPDSGSSYNEQFF,TGTGCCAGCTCACCGGATAGCGGGAGCTCCTACAATGAGCAGTTCTTC,TRBV18,TRBD2,TRBJ2-1,once
CASSPNPGGAGGHTDTQYF,TGTGCCAGCAGCCCCAACCCAGGGGGCGCGGGGGGGCATACAGATACGCAGTATTTT,TRBV7-6,-,TRBJ2-3,-
CASSFRGGAEAFF,TGTGCCAGCAGTTTCAGGGGTGGAGCTGAAGCTTTCTTT,TRBV12-3/TRBV12-4,-,TRBJ1-1,-
CASRQGTGGLSNQPQHF,TGTGCCAGCAGACAGGGGACGGGCGGCCTTAGCAATCAGCCCCAGCATTTT,TRBV28,TRBD1,TRBJ1-5,-
CASSIAPRTHYEQYF,TGTGCCAGTAGTATAGCCCCTAGGACTCACTACGAGCAGTACTTC,TRBV19,-,TRBJ2-7,-
CASSLAGGGDTEAFF,TGTGCCAGCAGCTTGGCCGGAGGTGGCGACACTGAAGCTTTCTTT,TRBV5-4,-,TRBJ1-1,-
CSASKGTGMNTEAFF,TGCAGTGCTAGTAAGGGTACGGGAATGAACACTGAAGCTTTCTTT,TRBV20-1,-,TRBJ1-1,-
CASSSRAGAQETQYF,TGCGCCAGCAGCTCCCGAGCGGGGGCACAAGAGACCCAGTACTTC,TRBV5-1,TRBD2,TRBJ2-5,-
CASSLSRGNQPQHF,TGTGCCAGCAGCTTAAGTCGGGGCAATCAGCCCCAGCATTTT,TRBV7-9,-,TRBJ1-5,-
CASSPGLREHYGYTF,TGCGCCAGCAGCCCAGGCTTGAGGGAGCACTATGGCTACACCTTC,TRBV5-1,-,TRBJ1-2,-
CASSYFWDRGADTQYF,TGTGCCAGCAGTTATTTTTGGGACAGGGGCGCAGATACGCAGTATTTT,TRBV6-2/TRBV6-3,TRBD1,TRBJ2-3,-
CASSEVGVARTGELFF,TGTGCCAGCAGCGAAGTTGGTGTCGCGAGAACCGGGGAGCTGTTTTTT,TRBV7-2,-,TRBJ2-2,-
CAIKDRSLDIQYF,TGTGCCATCAAAGACAGAAGTCTAGACATTCAGTACTTC,TRBV10-3,-,TRBJ2-4,-
CASSSGNTGELFF,TGTGCCAGCTCTAGCGGGAACACCGGGGAGCTGTTTTTT,TRBV6-5,TRBD2,TRBJ2-2,-
CASSQYLGQGGDEQFF,TGTGCCAGCAGCCAATACCTAGGACAGGGGGGCGATGAGCAGTTCTTC,TRBV13,TRBD1,TRBJ2-1,-
CASSLDPVNYGYTF,TGCGCCAGCAGCTTGGACCCGGTCAACTATGGCTACACCTTC,TRBV5-1,-,TRBJ1-2,-
CASSIDIAGYGYTF,TGTGCCAGTAGTATAGACATTGCGGGCTATGGCTACACCTTC,TRBV19,-,TRBJ1-2,-
CASSQTEWETQYF,TGTGCCAGCAGCCAAACTGAATGGGAGACCCAGTACTTC,TRBV3-1/TRBV3-2,-,TRBJ2-5,-
CASSADSLGTQYF,TGTGCCAGCAGCGCGGACAGCTTAGGGACCCAGTACTTC,TRBV11-2,-,TRBJ2-5,-